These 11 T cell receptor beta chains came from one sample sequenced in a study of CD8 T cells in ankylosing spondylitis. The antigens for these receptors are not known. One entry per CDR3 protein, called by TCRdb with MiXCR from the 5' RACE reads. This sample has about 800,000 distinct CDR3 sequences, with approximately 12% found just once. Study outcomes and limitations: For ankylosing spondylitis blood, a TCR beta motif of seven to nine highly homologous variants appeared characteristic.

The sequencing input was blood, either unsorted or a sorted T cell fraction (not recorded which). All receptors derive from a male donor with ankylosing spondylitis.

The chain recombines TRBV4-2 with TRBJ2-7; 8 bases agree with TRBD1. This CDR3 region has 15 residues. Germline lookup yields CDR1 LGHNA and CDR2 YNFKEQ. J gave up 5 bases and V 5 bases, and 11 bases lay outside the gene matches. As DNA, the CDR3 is TGTGCCAGCAGCTTGGGGACAGGAGGTACAGACGAGCAGTACTTC. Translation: CASSLGTGGTDEQYF.

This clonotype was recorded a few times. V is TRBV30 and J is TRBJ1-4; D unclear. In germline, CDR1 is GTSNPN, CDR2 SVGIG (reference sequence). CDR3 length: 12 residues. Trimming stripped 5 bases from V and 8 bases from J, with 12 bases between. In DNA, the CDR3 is TGTGCCTGGGACCTCGGCGCCGAAAAACTGTTTTTT. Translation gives CAWDLGAEKLFF.

The CDR3, as DNA: TGTGCCAGCTCACGCGAAACAGGAATAAACACCGGGGAGCTGTTTTTT. As protein: CASSRETGINTGELFF. The chain carries TRBV18 and TRBJ2-2, with D tentatively TRBD1 (5 bases). The CDR3 runs to 16 residues. CDR1 and CDR2 (germline): KGHSH, LQKENI. V shed 4 bases and J shed 2 bases, with 14 bases lying between them.

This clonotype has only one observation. CDR3 region: CASSFSGYRDQPQHF. In DNA, the CDR3 is TGTGCCAGCAGCTTCTCAGGGTATAGGGATCAGCCCCAGCATTTT. V is TRBV5-6 and J is TRBJ1-5; a possible D gene is TRBD1 (5 bases). The CDR3 loop spans 15 amino acids. Looked up from germline, CDR1 is SGHDT and CDR2 is YYEEEE. The ends were cut back, 2 bases at V and 5 bases at J, with 14 bases in the middle. Variable domain in full (rest from reference TRBV5-6 and TRBJ1-5): DAGVTQSPTHLIKTRGQQVTLRCSPKSGHDTVSWYQQALGQGPQFIFQYYEEEERQRGNFPDRFSGHQFPNYSSELNVNALLLGDSALYLCASSFSGYRDQPQHFGDGTRLSIL.

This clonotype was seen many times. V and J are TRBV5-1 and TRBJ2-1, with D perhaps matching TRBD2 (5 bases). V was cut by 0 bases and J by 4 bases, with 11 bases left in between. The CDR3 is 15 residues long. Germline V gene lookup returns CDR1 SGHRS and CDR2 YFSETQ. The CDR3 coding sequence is TGCGCCAGCAGCTTGGAGGACTCACTATACAATGAGCAGTTCTTC. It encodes CASSLEDSLYNEQFF.

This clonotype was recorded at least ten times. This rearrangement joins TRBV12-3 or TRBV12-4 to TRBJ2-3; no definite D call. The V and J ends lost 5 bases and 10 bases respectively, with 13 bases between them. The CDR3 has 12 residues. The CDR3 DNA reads TGTGCCAGCAGTATGTACGGATACGCGCAGTATTTT. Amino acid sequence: CASSMYGYAQYF.

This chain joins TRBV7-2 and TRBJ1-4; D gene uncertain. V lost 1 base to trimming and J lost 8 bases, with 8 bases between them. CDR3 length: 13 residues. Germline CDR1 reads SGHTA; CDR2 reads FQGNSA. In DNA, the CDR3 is TGTGCCAGCAGCTTAGGGCTTCGCGAAAAACTGTTTTTT. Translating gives CASSLGLREKLFF.

The DNA for the CDR3 is TGTGCCAGCAGTTATAGCGGGGGAATCTACGAGCAGTACTTC. This codes for CASSYSGGIYEQYF. The chain carries TRBV6-2 or TRBV6-3 and TRBJ2-7, with 9 bases identical to TRBD2. The V gene's germline CDR1 is MNHEY and CDR2 SVGEGT. The CDR3 has 14 residues. Unmatched junction bases numbered 3, after V lost 3 bases and J lost 3 bases.

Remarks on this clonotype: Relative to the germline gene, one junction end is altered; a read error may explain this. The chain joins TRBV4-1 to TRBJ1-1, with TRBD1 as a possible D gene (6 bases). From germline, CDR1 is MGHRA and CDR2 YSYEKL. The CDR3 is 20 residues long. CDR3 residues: CAGSQDKGAGAVRVNTEAFF. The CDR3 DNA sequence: TGCGCCGGCAGCCAAGATAAAGGGGCAGGGGCGGTCAGGGTGAACACTGAAGCTTTCTTT.

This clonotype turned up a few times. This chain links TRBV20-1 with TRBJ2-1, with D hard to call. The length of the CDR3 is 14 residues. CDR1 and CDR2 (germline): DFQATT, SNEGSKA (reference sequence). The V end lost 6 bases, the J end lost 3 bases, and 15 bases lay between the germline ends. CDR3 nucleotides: TGCAGTGCGAGACGGCAGCTGGACTACAATGAGCAGTTCTTC. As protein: CSARRQLDYNEQFF.

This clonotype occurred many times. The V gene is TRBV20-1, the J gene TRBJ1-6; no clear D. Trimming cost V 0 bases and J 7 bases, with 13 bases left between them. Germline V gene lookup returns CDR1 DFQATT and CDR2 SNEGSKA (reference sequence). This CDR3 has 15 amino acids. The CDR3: CSARDWRRLNSPLHF. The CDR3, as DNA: TGCAGTGCTAGAGACTGGAGGCGGTTGAATTCACCCCTCCACTTT.